The 13 T cell receptor beta chains presented below share a single source sample, sequenced in a study of CD8 T cells in Susac syndrome. Reverse transcription of roughly 0.5 to 1 ug RNA used random hexamers. TCRdb redid the calling of the immunoSEQ multiplex PCR reads with MiXCR, one entry per CDR3 protein. Of approximately 70,000 distinct CDR3 sequences listed, over 95% were seen once; the top ten hold 0.095% to 0.13%. The sequenced sample was CD4+ T cells from PBMCs. Every receptor here comes from a human donor with multiple sclerosis.

The chain links TRBV7-6 to TRBJ2-3; maybe TRBD1 (5 bases). This CDR3 comprises 12 residues. CDR1 is SGHVS, CDR2 FNYEAQ, per germline. V lost 6 bases to trimming and J lost 1 base, with 5 bases between them. CDR3: CASRGGTDTQYF. The DNA of the CDR3 is TGTGCCAGCAGAGGGGGCACAGATACGCAGTATTTT.

This chain connects TRBV19 to TRBJ2-7, with a tentative D call TRBD1 (6 bases). The CDR3 extends over 15 amino acids. V lost 5 bases, J lost 6 bases, and 20 bases lay in between. The germline V gene has CDR1 LNHDA and CDR2 SQIVND (reference sequence). CDR3 nucleotide sequence: TGTGCCAGTAGTCACCAGGCGGCAGGGGCAGGCGAGCAGTACTTC. This translates into CASSHQAAGAGEQYF.

This rearrangement joins TRBV13 to TRBJ2-7, with a tentative D call TRBD2 (6 bases). Trimming took off 9 bases at V and 2 bases at J, with 17 bases between the two ends. Germline CDR1 and CDR2: PRHDT and FYEKMQ (reference sequence). This CDR3 has 14 amino acids. CDR3: CASRERGNTYEQYF. DNA of the CDR3: TGTGCCAGTCGGGAGAGGGGCAATACCTACGAGCAGTACTTC.

The V gene is TRBV5-6, the J gene TRBJ1-6; D remains ambiguous. Trimming removed 1 base from V and 0 bases from J, with 8 bases in between. The CDR3 is made up of 16 amino acids. Germline assignment: CDR1 SGHDT and CDR2 YYEEEE. CDR3 coding DNA: TGTGCCAGCAGCTTGTTCCTGAGCTCCTATAATTCACCCCTCCACTTT. It is translated as CASSLFLSSYNSPLHF.

For the CDR3, the DNA is TGTGCCAGCCGCCAGCGGGGCTTCGCAGATACGCAGTATTTT. Amino acids: CASRQRGFADTQYF. The chain links TRBV2 to TRBJ2-3, with 7 bases lining up with TRBD2. The CDR3 is made up of 14 amino acids. The germline V gene has CDR1 SNHLY and CDR2 FYNNEI. The V gene end was trimmed by 8 bases and the J gene end by 4 bases; junction bases not matched to a gene: 9. Based on the CDR3 plus reference TRBV2 and TRBJ2-3, the full variable domain is EPEVTQTPSHQVTQMGQEVILRCVPISNHLYFYWYRQILGQKVEFLVSFYNNEISEKSEIFDDQFSVERPDGSNFTLKIRSTKLEDSAMYFCASRQRGFADTQYFGPGTRLTVL.

The chain employs TRBV20-1 and TRBJ1-1; D is uncertain. The germline gives CDR1 DFQATT, CDR2 SNEGSKA (reference sequence). The CDR3 spans 13 residues. With 5 bases removed from V and 2 bases from J, the gap between germline ends came to 12 bases. The CDR3 loop reads CSAQRTGNTEAFF. The CDR3 DNA reads TGCAGTGCTCAAAGGACGGGCAACACTGAAGCTTTCTTT.

This rearrangement joins TRBV7-2 to TRBJ2-1; maybe TRBD1 (7 bases). Germline lookup yields CDR1 SGHTA and CDR2 FQGNSA. This CDR3 contains 14 residues. V was clipped by 8 bases and J by 8 bases, with 19 bases between them. The CDR3, as DNA: TGTGCCAGCTGCAGTGCAGGGGGGTGGGATGAGCAGTTCTTC. This codes for CASCSAGGWDEQFF. Together with reference TRBV7-2 and TRBJ2-1, the CDR3 gives the full variable domain: GAGVSQSPSNKVTEKGKDVELRCDPISGHTALYWYRQSLGQGLEFLIYFQGNSAPDKSGLPSDRFSAERTGGSVSTLTIQRTQQEDSAVYLCASCSAGGWDEQFFGPGTRLTVL.

This chain joins TRBV30 and TRBJ2-3, with a possible D match to TRBD1 (6 bases). The CDR3 has 14 residues. Per the germline V gene, CDR1 is GTSNPN and CDR2 is SVGIG (reference sequence). V was pared by 4 bases and J by 3 bases, with 14 bases between. The CDR3 region has the DNA TGTGCCTGGACCACCAACAGGGATACAGATACGCAGTATTTT. This codes for CAWTTNRDTDTQYF.

This sequence joins TRBV9 and TRBJ2-2; D gene unclear. Germline CDR1 SGDLS, CDR2 YYNGEE. Trimming removed 0 bases at V and 2 bases at J, with 5 bases between. The CDR3 covers 14 residues. As DNA, the CDR3 is TGTGCCAGCAGCGTAGCCGGAAACACCGGGGAGCTGTTTTTT. Translation: CASSVAGNTGELFF.

This chain's CDR3 is CASSVGAGFKETQYF. CDR3 coding DNA: TGTGCCAGCAGCGTAGGGGCGGGATTCAAAGAGACCCAGTACTTC. The V and J genes are TRBV9 and TRBJ2-5, with TRBD2 as a possible D gene (6 bases). V lost 0 bases, J lost 3 bases, and 12 bases lay in between. This CDR3 contains 15 residues. CDR1 and CDR2 (germline): SGDLS, YYNGEE.

The chain is built from TRBV5-1 and TRBJ2-7; 8 bases line up with TRBD1. The CDR3 is made up of 14 amino acids. After removal of 4 bases from V and 7 bases from J, the junction contained 10 bases not matched to a gene. Germline V gene sequence: CDR1 SGHRS, CDR2 YFSETQ. The CDR3 protein is CASSAGQGLKEQYF. DNA for the CDR3: TGCGCCAGCAGCGCCGGACAGGGCTTAAAGGAGCAGTACTTC.

The chain employs TRBV6-4 and TRBJ2-3; TRBD2 aligns across 11 bases. The J segment lost 4 bases and the V segment lost 7 bases, leaving 16 bases of the junction unmatched. The CDR3 totals 18 residues. The V gene's germline CDR1 is MRHNA and CDR2 SNTAGT. CDR3 in DNA: TGTGCCAGCAACCAATCCGATAGACTAGCGGGGCTACCAGATACGCAGTATTTT. Amino acid sequence: CASNQSDRLAGLPDTQYF.

The CDR3: CASSHWSQGVGELFF. In DNA form, the CDR3 reads TGTGCCAGCAGTCACTGGAGCCAGGGGGTCGGGGAGCTGTTTTTT. J is TRBJ2-2 and V is TRBV12-3 or TRBV12-4; TRBD1 matches at 7 bases. J lost 7 bases, V lost 5 bases, and 10 bases had no gene match. The CDR3 has 15 residues.